The 12 T cell receptor beta chains reported below all come from one sample, sequenced in a study of blood T cell repertoires in COVID-19. Measured with immunoSEQ multiplex PCR; TCRdb has only the in-frame clones, and not every one. The sample gives about 160,000 clones, about four fifths of which show up once; roughly 3.5% is in the top ten. Material for sequencing was PBMCs or T cells enriched from blood (not recorded which). The receptors were gathered from a woman between 55 and 75 years old who had recovered from COVID-19.

Comments on this clone: One junction end does not reproduce the germline sequence, and a read error may be involved. The chain has TRBV7-2 and TRBJ1-2; D not certain. Per the germline V gene, CDR1 is SGHTA and CDR2 is FQGNSA. The CDR3 has 11 residues. The CDR3 coding sequence is TGTGCCAGCAGCTTAGTTACACGATTCCTCTTC. It specifies CASSLVTRFLF.

The gene calls are TRBV4-1 and TRBJ1-5; a possible D gene is TRBD1 (6 bases). The V and J ends lost 4 bases and 4 bases respectively, with 11 bases between them. CDR1 MGHRA and CDR2 YSYEKL come from the germline V gene. CDR3 length: 14 residues. CDR3 sequence: CASSPQGLNQPQHF. The CDR3 coding sequence is TGCGCCAGCAGCCCCCAGGGGTTGAATCAGCCCCAGCATTTT.

This chain uses TRBV11-3 with TRBJ2-3, with 9 positions matching TRBD1. Per germline, CDR1 SGHNT and CDR2 YENEEA. The junction had 3 bases not matched to a gene; V was cut back by 5 bases and J by 0 bases. The CDR3 is 15 amino acids. The CDR3: CASSPGTGSTDTQYF. DNA of the CDR3: TGTGCCAGCAGCCCCGGGACAGGGAGCACAGATACGCAGTATTTT. The entire variable domain, with the rest obtained from reference TRBV11-3 and TRBJ2-3, is as follows: EAGVVQSPRYKIIEKKQPVAFWCNPISGHNTLYWYLQNLGQGPELLIRYENEEAVDDSQLPKDRFSAERLKGVDSTLKIQPAELGDSAVYLCASSPGTGSTDTQYFGPGTRLTVL.

The chain uses TRBV3-1 (or the pseudogene TRBV3-2) and TRBJ2-7; TRBD1 is a possible D gene (6 bases). Trimming cost V 3 bases and J 6 bases, with 24 bases left between them. Germline values: CDR1 LGHDT, CDR2 YNNKEL (reference sequence). This CDR3 spans 17 amino acids. The CDR3 spells CASSQPGASKGLVEQYF. DNA of the CDR3: TGTGCCAGCAGCCAGCCAGGGGCCTCCAAAGGGTTAGTCGAGCAGTACTTC.

This chain uses TRBV19 with TRBJ1-4, with TRBD1 identical over 9 bases. The V segment lost 9 bases and the J segment 5 bases; nucleotides outside the gene matches: 7. Germline CDR1 reads LNHDA; CDR2 reads SQIVND (reference sequence). The CDR3 totals 14 residues. The CDR3 is CASEPGQGNEKLFF. As DNA, the CDR3 is TGTGCCAGCGAGCCGGGACAGGGAAATGAAAAACTGTTTTTT.

CDR3 DNA sequence: TGTGCCAGTAGCTCCGGGACAGGGGCTTATCAGCCCCAGCATTTT. As protein: CASSSGTGAYQPQHF. The chain joins TRBV2 to TRBJ1-5; 10 bases agree with TRBD1. The CDR3 has 15 residues. Germline V gene lookup returns CDR1 SNHLY and CDR2 FYNNEI. Germline trimming cut 9 bases from V and 5 bases from J; bases unmatched to any gene: 10.

This clone was seen more than once but under ten times. Here the CDR3 reads CASSQYGGQGVTQYF. DNA for the CDR3: TGTGCCAGCAGCCAATACGGGGGTCAGGGGGTGACGCAGTATTTT. The chain links TRBV3-1 (or the pseudogene TRBV3-2) to TRBJ2-3; perhaps TRBD1 as D (7 bases). Trimming shortened V by 2 bases and J by 9 bases, and 18 bases separated the two germline ends. Germline CDR1 and CDR2: LGHDT and YNNKEL (reference sequence). The CDR3 contains 15 residues.

The chain has TRBV18 and TRBJ1-1; D is ambiguous. V lost 3 bases and J 0 bases, leaving 11 bases between the germline ends. CDR3 size: 15 residues. Germline V gene lookup returns CDR1 KGHSH and CDR2 LQKENI. CDR3 in amino acids: CASSPVRIMNTEAFF. The DNA for the CDR3 is TGTGCCAGCTCACCGGTGAGGATCATGAACACTGAAGCTTTCTTT.

The chain carries TRBV27 and TRBJ1-1, with 9 bases that match TRBD1. The junction had 3 bases not matched to a gene; V was cut back by 3 bases and J by 1 base. The germline gives CDR1 MNHEY, CDR2 SMNVEV (reference sequence). The CDR3 sequence is 15 residues long. The DNA of the CDR3 is TGTGCCAGCAGTTTCGGGACAGGGTCGAACACTGAAGCTTTCTTT. Encoded protein: CASSFGTGSNTEAFF.

This clone was recorded a few times. The V call is TRBV5-1, the J call TRBJ1-1, with D perhaps matching TRBD1 (6 bases). The CDR3 is 14 residues long. Trimming shortened V by 3 bases and J by 1 base, and 10 bases separated the two germline ends. Germline CDR1 is SGHRS and CDR2 is YFSETQ. The CDR3 nucleotides are TGCGCCAGCAGCTACGCAGGGGAGAACACTGAAGCTTTCTTT. As protein: CASSYAGENTEAFF. The full variable domain, completed using reference TRBV5-1 and TRBJ1-1, is KAGVTQTPRYLIKTRGQQVTLSCSPISGHRSVSWYQQTPGQGLQFLFEYFSETQRNKGNFPGRFSGRQFSNSRSEMNVSTLELGDSALYLCASSYAGENTEAFFGQGTRLTVV.

This chain uses TRBV10-1 with TRBJ2-7, with TRBD2 matching 9 bases. Looked up from germline, CDR1 is WNHNN and CDR2 is SYGVQD (reference sequence). Unmatched junction bases numbered 8, after V lost 5 bases and J lost 3 bases. The CDR3 totals 15 residues. The CDR3 loop is CASSRLAGAGYEQYF. In DNA form, the CDR3 reads TGCGCCAGCAGTCGGTTAGCGGGGGCCGGCTACGAGCAGTACTTC.

The V call is TRBV5-1, the J call TRBJ2-3, with TRBD2 matching over 15 bases. The CDR3 sequence is 17 residues long. V shed 3 bases, J shed 1 base, and the junction held 3 bases outside the gene matches. The germline CDR1 and CDR2 sequences are SGHRS and YFSETQ. CDR3 region: CASSSGTSGGRTDTQYF. The CDR3 DNA reads TGCGCCAGCAGCTCCGGGACTAGCGGGGGGCGCACAGATACGCAGTATTTT.